This T cell receptor (beta chain) was obtained from a study of cytomegalovirus exposure and HLA in healthy donors. This table comes from immunoSEQ multiplex PCR, and its TCRdb copy is limited to in-frame clones, with some not included. The table shows under 250,000 clones, with approximately 87% occurring only once. The V gene's germline CDR1 is MNHEY and CDR2 SMNVEV (reference sequence). V was cut by 5 bases and J by 4 bases, with 15 bases left in between. The CDR3 consists of 15 residues. The chain combines TRBV27 with TRBJ2-1, with D maybe TRBD2 (6 bases). The sample comprised PBMCs. The receptor comes from a man younger than 35 in good health and CMV-seronegative. The CDR3 here is CASSQSGSLYNEQFF. The CDR3 nucleotides read TGTGCCAGCAGTCAGTCCGGGAGTTTATACAATGAGCAGTTCTTC.